These 29 T cell receptor beta chains share one sample of origin, sequenced in a study of identical twins. A single record per CDR3 protein comes from TCRdb applying MiXCR to the 5' RACE reads. This sample yields hundreds of thousands of distinct CDR3 sequences, of which about 20% are seen a single time; around 13% belongs to the top ten. Separately, the same data were catalogued under a study of T cells expressing NK-cell markers.

Sequences were obtained from PBMCs. These TCRs come from a woman between 18 and 29 years old in good health.

This clonotype was observed a handful of times. The chain combines TRBV6-4 with TRBJ1-3; no clear D gene. Trimming took off 0 bases at V and 4 bases at J, with 16 bases between the two ends. The CDR3 has 17 residues. CDR1 is MRHNA, CDR2 SNTAGT, per germline. The chain's CDR3 is CASSDSIIVQRGNTIYF. The CDR3 region has the DNA TGTGCCAGCAGTGACTCGATCATTGTTCAGAGGGGAAACACCATATATTTT.

This clonotype was observed a handful of times. This chain uses TRBV6-1 with TRBJ2-7, with 9 bases aligning to TRBD1. Germline lookup yields CDR1 MNHNS and CDR2 SASEGT. The ends lost 3 bases at V and 1 base at J; junction bases unmatched: 4. The CDR3 has 15 residues. The CDR3 reads CASSDPGTGSYEQYF. CDR3 in DNA: TGTGCCAGCAGTGACCCCGGGACAGGGTCCTACGAGCAGTACTTC.

In this sample, this clonotype turned up many times. V gene TRBV5-8 combines with J gene TRBJ1-6; 12 bases are shared with TRBD1. The length of the CDR3 is 15 residues. CDR1 and CDR2 (germline): SGHTS, YDEGEE. Trimming cost V 6 bases and J 11 bases; bases outside gene matches: 9. The CDR3 loop is CASTDLGTGGPPLHF. CDR3 in DNA: TGTGCCAGCACCGACCTCGGGACAGGGGGCCCACCCCTCCACTTT.

Here the CDR3 DNA reads TGTGCCAGCAGTTACGTGGAGCGGGATACGCAGTATTTT. Translating gives CASSYVERDTQYF. The V and J genes are TRBV12-3 or TRBV12-4 and TRBJ2-3, with TRBD2 as a possible D gene (5 bases). The CDR3 is made up of 13 amino acids. V was cut by 4 bases and J by 6 bases, with 11 bases left in between.

In this sample, this clonotype turned up a few times. This sequence joins TRBV20-1 and TRBJ2-3, with D tentatively TRBD1 (6 bases). This CDR3 has 13 amino acids. Germline loops: CDR1 DFQATT, CDR2 SNEGSKA (reference sequence). Trimming shortened V by 0 bases and J by 6 bases, and 10 bases separated the two germline ends. CDR3: CSARDQGKDTQYF. The CDR3 DNA follows: TGCAGTGCTAGAGACCAGGGGAAGGATACGCAGTATTTT.

The rearrangement uses TRBV11-1 and TRBJ2-6; the match to TRBD1 covers 9 bases. J lost 2 bases, V lost 5 bases, and 13 bases had no gene match. The CDR3 has 19 residues. Germline V gives CDR1 SGHAT, CDR2 FQDESV (reference sequence). Here the CDR3 DNA reads TGTGCCAGCAGCCCCCGGAAGTGGGACAGGGCAGCTGGGGCCAACGTCCTGACTTTC. Translation gives CASSPRKWDRAAGANVLTF.

This clonotype has only a few counts. The chain links TRBV15 to TRBJ2-1; D is possibly TRBD2 (6 bases). CDR1 and CDR2 (germline): LNHNV, YYDKDF (reference sequence). Between the trimmed V and J ends, which lost 2 bases and 8 bases, there was a span of 13 bases. The CDR3 covers 14 residues. CDR3 residues: CATSRPSEGYEQFF. The CDR3, as DNA: TGTGCCACCAGCAGACCTAGCGAAGGCTATGAGCAGTTCTTC.

The chain joins TRBV19 to TRBJ1-5, with D perhaps TRBD1 (6 bases). Deletions cut 6 bases from V and 4 bases from J, with 13 bases between. Looked up from germline, CDR1 is LNHDA and CDR2 is SQIVND (reference sequence). The CDR3 sequence is 14 residues long. CDR3 DNA: TGTGCCAGTAGCCCGACAGGACCGAATCAGCCCCAGCATTTT. This sequence encodes CASSPTGPNQPQHF.

The genes are TRBV3-1 and TRBJ2-5, with TRBD1 matching over 8 bases. CDR3 length: 14 residues. Germline V gene lookup returns CDR1 LGHDT and CDR2 YNNKEL (reference sequence). With 3 bases clipped from V and 4 bases from J, the junction kept 4 bases outside the gene matches. The CDR3 is CASSQRTGGETQYF. The CDR3 DNA is TGTGCCAGCAGCCAGAGAACAGGGGGAGAGACCCAGTACTTC.

This rearrangement joins TRBV20-1 to TRBJ2-5, with 9 nucleotides matching TRBD1. The germline V gene has CDR1 DFQATT and CDR2 SNEGSKA (reference sequence). The V segment lost 8 bases and the J segment 5 bases; nucleotides outside the gene matches: 12. The CDR3 runs 14 residues. The CDR3, as DNA: TGCAGTCCGCGTACAGGGGGCTCGGGGGAGACCCAGTACTTC. Its translation: CSPRTGGSGETQYF.

Worth noting for this clonotype: A much more abundant neighbour one base away suggests this may be a read error. The chain couples TRBV12-3 or TRBV12-4 to TRBJ2-3; D is undetermined. The CDR3 has 13 residues. The germline V and J ends were trimmed by 3 bases and 5 bases, with 9 bases remaining between them. CDR3 in DNA: TGTGCCAGCAGTTTTACCGGCATAGATACGCAGTATTTT. Protein product: CASSFTGIDTQYF.

In this sample, this clonotype turned up a few times. The gene calls are TRBV4-3 and TRBJ2-1, with D unclear. Germline V lookup: CDR1 LGHNA, CDR2 YSLEER. The CDR3 totals 16 residues. Trimming stripped 0 bases from V and 0 bases from J, with 9 bases between. The CDR3 loop reads CASSQEEQFSYNEQFF. The CDR3 nucleotides read TGCGCCAGCAGCCAAGAGGAGCAGTTCTCCTACAATGAGCAGTTCTTC.

This rearrangement joins TRBV20-1 to TRBJ2-5; either TRBD1 or TRBD2 may fit D (5 bases each). CDR3 length: 14 residues. The V gene lost 5 bases and the J gene lost 5 bases, with 18 bases spanning the gap. In germline, CDR1 is DFQATT, CDR2 SNEGSKA (reference sequence). The chain's CDR3 is CSAPSRNEGETQYF. The CDR3 coding sequence is TGCAGTGCTCCCTCCAGAAACGAGGGGGAGACCCAGTACTTC.

This sequence joins TRBV5-5 and TRBJ1-2, with 8 bases identical to TRBD1. The CDR3 covers 16 residues. CDR1 is SGHKS and CDR2 is YYEKEE in the germline V gene (reference sequence). V dropped 1 base and J dropped 3; count of bases not matched to a gene: 8. In DNA form, the CDR3 reads TGTGCCAGCAGCTTGTTCAGGGGGCCTATGTACTATGGCTACACCTTC. Its translation: CASSLFRGPMYYGYTF.

The chain carries TRBV27 and TRBJ2-1; no clear D gene. The germline V gene has CDR1 MNHEY and CDR2 SMNVEV (reference sequence). The CDR3 loop spans 15 amino acids. V dropped 2 bases and J dropped 0 bases, with 8 bases sitting between them. This chain's CDR3 is CASSLRETSYNEQFF. The CDR3 DNA sequence: TGTGCCAGCAGTTTAAGGGAAACCTCCTACAATGAGCAGTTCTTC.

This chain uses TRBV7-2 with TRBJ2-7; 9 nucleotides align to TRBD2. This CDR3 region has 15 residues. After removal of 3 bases from V and 4 bases from J, the junction contained 7 bases not matched to a gene. Germline CDR1 and CDR2: SGHTA and FQGNSA. The CDR3 loop reads CASSLYASGTYEQYF. In nucleotides, the CDR3 is TGTGCCAGCAGCTTGTATGCTAGCGGGACTTACGAGCAGTACTTC.

V and J are TRBV25-1 and TRBJ1-3; the D gene is possibly TRBD1 (5 bases). CDR3 size: 13 residues. Trimming cost V 9 bases and J 2 bases, with 11 bases left between them. Germline CDR1 reads MGHDK; CDR2 reads SYGVNS. CDR3: CASSRVTGNTIYF. The CDR3, as DNA: TGTGCCAGTAGCAGGGTAACTGGAAACACCATATATTTT.

The chain joins TRBV29-1 to TRBJ1-1; 7 bases match TRBD1. The germline V gene encodes CDR1 SQVTM and CDR2 ANQGSEA. V shed 6 bases, J shed 5 bases, and the junction held 6 bases outside the gene matches. The CDR3 spans 12 residues. CDR3 region: CSVQGQGTEAFF. CDR3 DNA sequence: TGCAGCGTACAGGGGCAAGGAACTGAAGCTTTCTTT.

The chain joins TRBV6-1 to TRBJ1-6; no definite D call. Germline CDR1 is MNHNS and CDR2 is SASEGT. CDR3 size: 15 residues. Trimming removed 0 bases at V and 7 bases at J, with 10 bases between. The CDR3 spells CASSEAGRLNSPLHF. The CDR3 bases are TGTGCCAGCAGTGAAGCAGGCAGGTTGAATTCACCCCTCCACTTT.

This rearrangement joins TRBV15 to TRBJ1-5; possible D gene TRBD1, 5 bases. CDR1 is LNHNV, CDR2 YYDKDF, per germline (reference sequence). V lost 0 bases, J lost 11 bases, and 14 bases lay in between. The CDR3 has 14 residues. The chain's CDR3 is CATSREGGVSSQHF. CDR3 bases: TGTGCCACCAGCAGAGAGGGGGGTGTTTCGTCCCAGCATTTT.

The chain has TRBV11-2 and TRBJ2-3; 7 nucleotides line up with TRBD2. With V trimmed by 5 bases and J by 6 bases, 8 bases remained unmatched. Germline lookup yields CDR1 SGHAT and CDR2 FQNNGV. This CDR3 is built from 14 residues. CDR3 bases: TGTGCCAGCAGCGTCCTCACTAGCGCGGATACGCAGTATTTT. This gives the protein CASSVLTSADTQYF.

This clonotype turned up a few times. V gene TRBV10-3 combines with J gene TRBJ2-1, with TRBD1 matching 7 bases. The CDR3 contains 16 residues. The junction had 15 bases not matched to a gene; V was cut back by 6 bases and J by 7 bases. CDR1 and CDR2 from the germline V gene are ENHRY and SYGVKD. CDR3 protein: CAIRMGQPGGANEQFF. CDR3 DNA sequence: TGTGCCATCAGAATGGGACAGCCAGGCGGAGCAAATGAGCAGTTCTTC.

In its sample, this clonotype was seen a few times. The chain is built from TRBV29-1 and TRBJ2-1; D possibly matches TRBD1 or TRBD2 (6 bases each). Germline CDR1 reads SQVTM; CDR2 reads ANQGSEA. The germline V and J ends were trimmed by 1 base and 6 bases, with 13 bases remaining between them. The CDR3 loop spans 14 amino acids. Here the CDR3 DNA reads TGCAGCGTTGAAGGGGAGGACAGTTCCAATGAGCAGTTCTTC. This translates into CSVEGEDSSNEQFF.

The genes are TRBV4-3 and TRBJ2-7; D is undetermined. Trimming removed 0 bases at V and 2 bases at J, with 14 bases between. The CDR3 has 16 amino acids. From germline, CDR1 is LGHNA and CDR2 YSLEER. CDR3 DNA: TGCGCCAGCAGCCAAGATCTAGTTTACAGCCCCTACGAGCAGTACTTC. Translation gives CASSQDLVYSPYEQYF.

V and J are TRBV5-6 and TRBJ2-7; TRBD1 matches at 9 bases. Germline-derived CDR1 and CDR2 are SGHDT and YYEEEE. V lost 4 bases and J lost 4; bases outside the gene matches: 6. The CDR3 extends over 14 amino acids. The CDR3 reads CASSAGQGKYEQYF. In DNA form, the CDR3 reads TGTGCCAGCAGCGCGGGACAGGGAAAATACGAGCAGTACTTC.

The J gene is TRBJ2-5, the V gene TRBV12-3 or TRBV12-4; possible D gene TRBD2, 6 bases. Deletions cut 8 bases from V and 4 bases from J, with 17 bases between. The length of the CDR3 is 14 residues. CDR3: CASSSLEGSETQYF. The CDR3 region has the DNA TGTGCCAGCTCCTCCCTGGAGGGATCAGAGACCCAGTACTTC.

The rearrangement joins TRBV2 to TRBJ1-5; D may be TRBD1 (5 bases). The CDR3 extends over 14 amino acids. V was cut by 6 bases and J by 4 bases, with 13 bases left in between. Germline V lookup: CDR1 SNHLY, CDR2 FYNNEI. The CDR3 DNA sequence: TGTGCCAGCAGCGTCGACAGAACAAATCAGCCCCAGCATTTT. Its translation is CASSVDRTNQPQHF.

Here the CDR3 reads CASSSGLSLGNEQFF. The DNA for the CDR3 is TGTGCCAGCAGCTCCGGACTATCTTTAGGGAATGAGCAGTTCTTC. The chain joins TRBV6-2 or TRBV6-3 to TRBJ2-1, with D perhaps matching TRBD2 (6 bases). Germline lookup yields CDR1 MNHEY and CDR2 SVGEGT. Trimming removed 6 bases at V and 7 bases at J, with 19 bases between. The CDR3 is 15 residues long.

CDR3 region: CASSLSPLRGGEQYF. The CDR3 DNA follows: TGTGCCAGCAGTTTATCGCCCCTTAGAGGAGGGGAGCAGTACTTC. This chain links TRBV27 with TRBJ2-7; D is perhaps TRBD2 (6 bases). With 0 bases removed from V and 7 bases from J, the gap between germline ends came to 16 bases. Per the germline V gene, CDR1 is MNHEY and CDR2 is SMNVEV (reference sequence). The CDR3 extends over 15 amino acids.